This TCR beta chain was observed in a study of T cells in Graves' hyperthyroidism and ophthalmopathy. For the study at large: Any treatment followed the collection of peripheral blood at initial diagnosis.

General observations from the study: A model of 13 V-J pairs discriminated ophthalmopathy from stable hyperthyroidism.

On this clonotype itself: What it recognizes is unknown.

The V and J ends lost 2 bases and 5 bases, in that order; junction bases with no gene match: 8. Germline V gene sequence: CDR1 SGHTA, CDR2 FQGTGA. The CDR3 is 15 residues long. Amplification of TCR beta CDR3 regions was performed using RNA transcripts as template. The HTBI primer set drove a first-round RT-PCR of the TCR CDR3. MiXCR, run by TCRdb on the multiplex PCR reads, gives a single entry per CDR3 protein. The repertoire holds some 530,000 distinct CDR3 sequences, with approximately 23% as singletons. A patient was excluded if there was uncontrolled infection, other autoimmune disease, pregnancy or lactation. It was less than 13 ml of fresh peripheral blood that supplied the PBMCs.

The J gene is TRBJ2-5, the V gene TRBV7-3, with 7 bases matching TRBD2. The TCR was taken from a woman between 65 and 79 years old with Graves' ophthalmopathy. Sequenced input: blood. The CDR3 nucleotides are TGTGCCAGCAGCTTAGGGCTCCGGGGGGTGGAGACCCAGTACTTC. Protein product: CASSLGLRGVETQYF.